The clone carrying this T cell receptor beta chain came up many times. Its antigen is not known. The data were obtained in a study of T cell repertoires in cytomegalovirus infection. Study at large: Indications came from public TCR beta signatures; they pointed to CMV infection and to a matching HLA type.

General observations from the study: The ex vivo response showed dominance by HLA-C-restricted CMV-specific TCR beta clonotypes. Carriers of CMV plus the relevant HLA were identified by cumulative public TCR beta family frequency.

Germline assignment: CDR1 MNHEY and CDR2 SVGEGT. Trimming left V 5 bases short and J 2 bases short, with 16 bases between. The CDR3 is 15 residues long. TCRdb recomputed calls from the reads with MiXCR, one row per CDR3 protein. Of some 180,000 distinct CDR3 sequences listed, less than 9.5% were seen once; the top ten hold about 4.2%. The chain has TRBV6-2 or TRBV6-3 and TRBJ2-7, with D perhaps being TRBD1 or TRBD2 (5 bases each). The sample was PBMCs. This receptor was identified in a human donor in good health (CMV status not recorded). Some clones in this sample may be carry-over from other donors' samples. CDR3 DNA sequence: TGTGCCAGCAGTGAGATACGGGACGTTACCTACGAGCAGTACTTC. It is translated as CASSEIRDVTYEQYF.